The subject of this entry is one T cell receptor (beta chain). These data come from a study of blood T cell repertoires in COVID-19. Germline CDR1 is ENHRY and CDR2 is SYGVKD. The CDR3 extends over 17 amino acids. Losses at the gene ends were 1 base for V and 2 bases for J; bases not matched to a gene: 7. As handled by the study authors: Researchers report that nucleated cell counts were estimated from reference gene primer amplification. Profiled with immunoSEQ multiplex PCR; TCRdb holds only in-frame clones, not every one. For V, J and clone size, that table is used; D and trimming come from the DNA. The sample lists about 100,000 clones, around four fifths occurring once.

This sequence joins TRBV10-3 and TRBJ2-2; 7 bases are a match to TRBD1. This receptor was identified in a woman between 65 and 79 years old with acute or convalescent COVID-19. Sequenced: peripheral blood. CDR3 loop: CAISELPGQQNTGELFF. CDR3 DNA: TGTGCCATCAGTGAGTTACCGGGACAGCAAAACACCGGGGAGCTGTTTTTT.